This entry is about one TCR beta chain. From germline, CDR1 is LNHDA and CDR2 SQIVND (reference sequence). V trimming: 4 bases; J trimming: 0 bases; junction bases outside the gene matches: 1. CDR3 length equals 15 residues. Profiled with immunoSEQ multiplex PCR; TCRdb holds only in-frame clones, not every one. Here the sample spans 150,000 or so clones, more than 75% being singletons. The source of the sample is a study of blood T cell repertoires in COVID-19. Study background: Material from acute and convalescent COVID-19 was sourced from the United States, Italy and Spain. Sources were T cells, B-cell-depleted T cells, or PBMCs; the material itself was cDNA or gDNA.

This receptor was obtained from a man aged 55 to 69 with COVID-19, enrolled during active disease. This chain uses TRBV19 with TRBJ2-2; 8 bases fit TRBD2. The sequenced sample consisted of peripheral blood. CDR3 sequence reads: CASSTGLANTGELFF. The CDR3 DNA reads as TGTGCCAGTAGTACGGGACTAGCGAACACCGGGGAGCTGTTTTTT. The entire variable domain, with the rest obtained from reference TRBV19 and TRBJ2-2, is as follows: DGGITQSPKYLFRKEGQNVTLSCEQNLNHDAMYWYRQDPGQGLRLIYYSQIVNDFQKGDIAEGYSVSREKKESFPLTVTSAQKNPTAFYLCASSTGLANTGELFFGEGSRLTVL.